The 5 T cell receptor beta chains in this list originate from one sample, sequenced in a study of shared clonotypes between healthy human individuals. The naive CD8 fraction comprised CD45RO-negative cells positively selected for CCR7 and excluded terminally differentiated effector memory CD45RA+ cells. TCRdb keeps only in-frame clones here, not all; method: immunoSEQ multiplex PCR. The sample has about 1.9 million clones, 85% to 95% seen once. Sequencing was carried out using naive CD8+ T cells from PBMCs. The receptors stem from a man aged 18-30 years in good health. Some clones in this sample may be carry-over from other donors' samples.

This clone has only a few counts. The chain recombines TRBV4-1 with TRBJ1-4; perhaps TRBD1 as D (5 bases). This CDR3 spans 12 amino acids. The germline gives CDR1 MGHRA, CDR2 YSYEKL. Trimming stripped 3 bases from V and 7 bases from J, with 6 bases between. DNA of the CDR3: TGCGCCAGCAGCCACGACAGTGAAAAACTGTTTTTT. This sequence encodes CASSHDSEKLFF.

The chain couples TRBV7-2 to TRBJ2-3, with D perhaps assigned TRBD1 or TRBD2 (5 bases each). CDR3 length: 14 residues. V was shortened by 4 bases and J by 3 bases, with 11 bases between the two germline ends. Germline V gene data show CDR1 as SGHTA and CDR2 as FQGNSA. CDR3 region: CASSSFGGTDTQYF. CDR3 sequence (DNA): TGTGCCAGCAGCTCGTTTGGGGGAACAGATACGCAGTATTTT. Looking up the rest from reference TRBV7-2 and TRBJ2-3 gives the full variable domain: GAGVSQSPSNKVTEKGKDVELRCDPISGHTALYWYRQSLGQGLEFLIYFQGNSAPDKSGLPSDRFSAERTGGSVSTLTIQRTQQEDSAVYLCASSSFGGTDTQYFGPGTRLTVL.

The rearrangement links TRBV28 to TRBJ2-2, with 8 nucleotides matching TRBD1. CDR1 is MDHEN, CDR2 SYDVKM, per germline. The CDR3 runs 14 residues. V gave up 10 bases and J gave up 7 bases; unmatched junction bases: 11. CDR3 region: CATSATGADGELFF. In DNA form, the CDR3 reads TGTGCCACCTCCGCGACAGGGGCTGACGGGGAGCTGTTTTTT. Variable domain in full (rest from reference TRBV28 and TRBJ2-2): DVKVTQSSRYLVKRTGEKVFLECVQDMDHENMFWYRQDPGLGLRLIYFSYDVKMKEKGDIPEGYSVSREKKERFSLILESASTNQTSMYLCATSATGADGELFFGEGSRLTVL.

The V gene is TRBV9, the J gene TRBJ1-1; 8 bases match TRBD1. CDR3 length: 15 residues. V trimming: 4 bases; J trimming: 3 bases; junction bases outside the gene matches: 8. Germline V gene data show CDR1 as SGDLS and CDR2 as YYNGEE. This CDR3 is CASSPGQGAYTEAFF. Here the CDR3 DNA reads TGTGCCAGCAGCCCCGGACAGGGTGCGTACACTGAAGCTTTCTTT.

This clone was seen a handful of times. This chain connects TRBV5-6 to TRBJ1-5; unclear D gene. Germline V gene data show CDR1 as SGHDT and CDR2 as YYEEEE. V lost 1 base to trimming and J lost 7 bases, with 9 bases between them. The CDR3 has 13 residues. The CDR3 DNA reads as TGTGCCAGCAGCTTGTCGTCGAGCCAGCCCCAGCATTTT. As protein: CASSLSSSQPQHF.